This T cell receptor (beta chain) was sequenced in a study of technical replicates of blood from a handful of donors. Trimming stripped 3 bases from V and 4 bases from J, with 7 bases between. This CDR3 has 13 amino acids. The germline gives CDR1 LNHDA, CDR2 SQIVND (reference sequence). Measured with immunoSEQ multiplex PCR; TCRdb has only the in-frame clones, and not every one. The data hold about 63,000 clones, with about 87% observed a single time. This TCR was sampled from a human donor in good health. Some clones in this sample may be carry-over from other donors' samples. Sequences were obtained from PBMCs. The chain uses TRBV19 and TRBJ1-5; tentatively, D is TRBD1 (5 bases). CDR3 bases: TGTGCCAGTAGTATTTCAGGGAATCAGCCCCAGCATTTT. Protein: CASSISGNQPQHF.